Listed below are T cell receptor beta chains from one sample, sequenced in a study of cytomegalovirus exposure and HLA in healthy donors. Sequencing used immunoSEQ multiplex PCR; TCRdb keeps in-frame clones, though not all of them. The repertoire holds over 85,000 clones, with 6.5% to 8% as singletons. Sequencing was carried out using PBMCs. These TCRs come from a man aged 45 to 65 in good health and CMV-seronegative. Both conserved end residues are part of each CDR3. The order of the fields is D gene, clone size, J gene, V gene, CDR3 protein, CDR3 DNA. A D gene is named only where the DNA matches it firmly. Clone size is not always given. Where it is, it says once, few, many or a class for expanded clones.

>TRBD1|.|TRBJ1-1|TRBV19
CASSFGQGASEAFF
TGTGCCAGTAGTTTTGGACAGGGGGCCTCTGAAGCTTTCTTT
>.|few|TRBJ2-1|TRBV28
CASSLYSEQFF
TGTGCCAGCAGTTTATATAGTGAGCAGTTCTTC
>.|few|TRBJ1-1|TRBV28
CASRPRAEGRAFF
TGTGCCAGCAGACCCCGAGCCGAGGGCCGAGCTTTCTTT
>TRBD1|few|TRBJ1-5|TRBV7-9
CASSLGQGDQPQHF
TGTGCCAGCAGCTTGGGGCAGGGGGATCAGCCCCAGCATTTT
>.|few|TRBJ2-5|TRBV18
CASSPSRGETQYF
TGTGCCAGCTCACCCAGCAGGGGTGAGACCCAGTACTTC
>.|few|TRBJ1-1|TRBV7-9
CASSLSNMNTEAFF
TGTGCCAGCAGCTTAAGTAACATGAACACTGAAGCTTTCTTT
>TRBD1|many|TRBJ1-2|TRBV6-5
CASSSLPGQGSYGYTF
TGTGCCAGCAGTTCATTGCCGGGACAGGGGTCCTATGGCTACACCTTC
>TRBD2|once|TRBJ2-1|TRBV7-2
CASSLISLAGLSSYNEQFF
TGTGCCAGCAGCTTAATCAGCCTAGCGGGATTGAGCTCCTACAATGAGCAGTTCTTC
>.|few|TRBJ1-2|TRBV19
CASSRDTDNYGYTF
TGTGCCAGTAGCCGGGACACCGATAACTATGGCTACACCTTC
>TRBD1|.|TRBJ1-2|TRBV28
CASSPQGNYGYTF
TGTGCCAGCAGTCCACAGGGGAACTATGGCTACACCTTC
>TRBD1|few|TRBJ1-2|TRBV5-8
CASSWDSLANYGYTF
TGTGCCAGCAGCTGGGACAGCCTGGCCAACTATGGCTACACCTTC
>.|.|TRBJ2-1|TRBV5-4
CASSLWAYRRQGQDNEQFF
TGTGCCAGCAGCTTGTGGGCATATCGTAGGCAGGGGCAAGACAATGAGCAGTTCTTC
>.|.|TRBJ2-3|TRBV18
CASSPSSTDTQYF
TGTGCCAGCTCACCCTCTAGCACAGATACGCAGTATTTT
>TRBD1|few|TRBJ1-4|TRBV18
CASSPRQGRGEKLFF
TGTGCCAGCTCACCACGACAGGGGAGAGGGGAAAAACTGTTTTTT
>TRBD2|few|TRBJ2-5|TRBV7-7
CASSGQRGGSQYF
TGTGCTAGCAGCGGCCAGCGGGGGGGGTCCCAGTACTTC
>.|.|TRBJ2-1|TRBV9
CASSEGASVYKEQFF
TGTGCCAGCAGCGAGGGGGCTAGCGTTTACAAGGAGCAGTTCTTC
>.|few|TRBJ1-5|TRBV28
CASRVGGRNQPQHF
TGTGCCAGCAGGGTGGGGGGACGCAATCAGCCCCAGCATTTT
>TRBD1|few|TRBJ1-6|TRBV5-1
CASRAGTGNNSPLHF
TGCGCCAGCAGGGCCGGGACAGGGAATAATTCACCCCTCCACTTT
>.|few|TRBJ2-7|TRBV29-1
CSLVNGRGEQYF
TGCAGCCTTGTTAATGGTCGAGGCGAGCAGTACTTC
>.|few|TRBJ2-6|TRBV9
CASSVRAGAGANVLTF
TGTGCCAGCAGCGTCAGGGCAGGGGCCGGGGCCAACGTCCTGACTTTC
>.|few|TRBJ2-3|TRBV19
CASSLSGTTGGTQYF
TGTGCCAGTAGCCTCAGCGGAACTACCGGGGGTACGCAGTATTTT
>TRBD1|.|TRBJ1-1|TRBV6-1
CASSWTGGATEAFF
TGTGCCAGCAGTTGGACAGGGGGCGCGACTGAAGCTTTCTTT
>TRBD1|.|TRBJ1-1|TRBV2
CGRGQGEGGAFF
TGTGGTAGAGGGCAGGGGGAAGGTGGAGCTTTCTTT
>TRBD2|few|TRBJ2-7|TRBV5-6
CASSLPQAGGTYEQYF
TGTGCCAGCAGCTTACCCCAAGCGGGAGGCACCTACGAGCAGTACTTC
>TRBD2|.|TRBJ2-3|TRBV2
CASRTSGVFYTDTQYF
TGTGCCAGCAGGACTAGCGGGGTATTTTACACAGATACGCAGTATTTT
>.|.|TRBJ1-2|TRBV5-4
CASSSSWRSGYTF
TGTGCCAGCAGCTCCAGCTGGAGGTCTGGCTACACCTTC
>.|.|TRBJ2-1|TRBV5-8
CASSLDRNEQFF
TGTGCCAGCAGCTTGGACAGGAATGAGCAGTTCTTC
>TRBD1|few|TRBJ1-1|TRBV5-6
CASSLTGVNTEAFF
TGTGCCAGCAGCTTAACAGGGGTGAACACTGAAGCTTTCTTT
>.|.|TRBJ2-1|TRBV7-9
CASSLAELKNEQFF
TGTGCCAGCAGCTTAGCTGAACTCAAGAATGAGCAGTTCTTC
>TRBD1|few|TRBJ1-2|TRBV5-1
CASSLAVGGAGYGYTF
TGCGCCAGCAGCTTGGCCGTAGGGGGCGCTGGGTATGGCTACACCTTC
>.|few|TRBJ2-3|TRBV10-3
CAISGRVPDTQYF
TGTGCCATCTCGGGCAGGGTCCCAGATACGCAGTATTTT
>.|.|TRBJ2-7|TRBV19
CASSTRGYEQYF
TGTGCCAGTAGCACAAGGGGGTACGAGCAGTACTTC
>TRBD1|.|TRBJ2-2|TRBV7-2
CASSSAPGGVGGELFF
TGTGCCAGCAGCTCCGCTCCAGGGGGCGTTGGCGGGGAGCTGTTTTTT
>.|few|TRBJ2-1|TRBV5-1
CASSLDGGSSYNEQFF
TGCGCCAGCAGCTTGGATGGGGGGAGCTCCTACAATGAGCAGTTCTTC
>.|few|TRBJ2-7|TRBV19
CASSTGASSYEQYF
TGTGCCAGTAGTACAGGGGCGAGCTCCTACGAGCAGTACTTC
>.|.|TRBJ1-1|TRBV30
CAWSVLLGAGAFF
TGTGCCTGGAGTGTACTCCTGGGAGCCGGAGCTTTCTTT
>.|few|TRBJ1-5|TRBV28
CASRPWGVDQPQHF
TGTGCCAGCAGACCATGGGGGGTGGATCAGCCCCAGCATTTT
>TRBD1|.|TRBJ2-1|TRBV18
CASSPISVTGVYNEQFF
TGTGCCAGCTCACCAATCTCAGTCACAGGGGTCTACAATGAGCAGTTCTTC
>.|.|TRBJ1-2|TRBV10-3
CAISGKPGAETVTNYGYTF
TGTGCCATCAGTGGAAAACCGGGAGCTGAAACGGTCACTAACTATGGCTACACCTTC
>TRBD2|.|TRBJ2-3|TRBV28
CASSFRGGVQYF
TGTGCCAGCAGTTTTCGCGGGGGTGTTCAGTATTTT
>TRBD2|few|TRBJ2-1|TRBV11-2
CASSPRGSGGPSTYNEQFF
TGTGCCAGCAGCCCCAGGGGTAGCGGGGGTCCGAGCACCTACAATGAGCAGTTCTTC
>.|few|TRBJ1-4|TRBV28
CASSLVTALATNEKLFF
TGTGCCAGCAGTTTAGTAACAGCCCTTGCAACTAATGAAAAACTGTTTTTT
>.|few|TRBJ2-3|TRBV5-1
CASSLGRDTQYF
TGCGCCAGCAGCTTGGGCAGAGATACGCAGTATTTT
>.|.|TRBJ1-3|TRBV13
CASSLGSAYHSGNTIYF
TGTGCCAGCAGCTTAGGTAGCGCCTATCACTCTGGAAACACCATATATTTT
>TRBD1|.|TRBJ2-7|TRBV2
CASSEEGQGKYEQYF
TGTGCCAGCAGTGAAGAGGGACAGGGAAAATACGAGCAGTACTTC
>TRBD1|.|TRBJ2-3|TRBV9
CASSYRGLGDTQYF
TGTGCCAGCAGCTACAGGGGGCTAGGAGATACGCAGTATTTT
>.|.|TRBJ1-1|TRBV28
CASSPSDNDGTEAFF
TGTGCCAGCAGTCCTTCTGACAATGATGGCACTGAAGCTTTCTTT
>TRBD1|.|TRBJ1-2|TRBV11-2
CASSLTRTGGDGYTF
TGTGCCAGCAGCCTAACCCGGACAGGGGGGGATGGCTACACCTTC